Presented here are 8 T cell receptor beta chains from one specimen sequenced in a study of cytomegalovirus exposure and HLA in healthy donors. 60 Vbeta and 13 Jbeta primers were used in PCR. Libraries were prepared by immunoSEQ multiplex PCR; TCRdb keeps only in-frame clonotypes and omits some of them. Of under 250,000 clones listed, approximately 81% are singletons. Sequencing was carried out using PBMCs. These receptors all stem from a woman aged 60-75 years in good health and CMV-seropositive.

V and J are TRBV2 and TRBJ2-7; a weak D match, TRBD2 (6 bases). Deletions cut 6 bases from V and 2 bases from J, with 14 bases between. The CDR3 is 14 residues long. Germline values: CDR1 SNHLY, CDR2 FYNNEI. The CDR3 nucleotides are TGTGCCAGCAGGGGGGGTGACAGTACCTACGAGCAGTACTTC. This sequence encodes CASRGGDSTYEQYF.

This clone was detected only once. The rearrangement joins TRBV6-1 to TRBJ2-1; 12 nucleotides line up with TRBD2. With 2 bases clipped from V and 4 bases from J, the junction kept 3 bases outside the gene matches. In germline, CDR1 is MNHNS, CDR2 SASEGT. The length of the CDR3 is 16 residues. CDR3 sequence (DNA): TGTGCCAGCAGTGAACAGCTAGCGGGAGGGTACAATGAGCAGTTCTTC. Its protein product is CASSEQLAGGYNEQFF.

The chain uses TRBV11-2 and TRBJ2-7, with D unclear. Germline V gene lookup returns CDR1 SGHAT and CDR2 FQNNGV. This CDR3 contains 13 residues. Trimming removed 3 bases at V and 4 bases at J, with 10 bases between. The CDR3 region has the DNA TGTGCCAGCAGCTTTCTCCAGGAATACGAGCAGTACTTC. Protein: CASSFLQEYEQYF.

The J gene is TRBJ2-7, the V gene TRBV27; 9 bases fit TRBD1. The CDR3 runs to 20 residues. V was pared by 4 bases and J by 4 bases, with 23 bases of the junction left unmatched. Germline CDR1 and CDR2: MNHEY and SMNVEV (reference sequence). The chain's CDR3 is CASSSETRDRVTGTYYEQYF. CDR3 bases: TGTGCCAGCAGTTCGGAAACCCGGGACAGGGTTACTGGAACCTATTACGAGCAGTACTTC.

The chain uses TRBV10-2 and TRBJ2-1; the D gene is possibly TRBD2 (6 bases). Germline CDR1 reads WSHSY; CDR2 reads SAAADI. V shed 9 bases and J shed 6 bases, with 18 bases lying between them. This CDR3 has 14 amino acids. The CDR3 protein is CASTTGTSLNEQFF. CDR3 nucleotide sequence: TGCGCCAGTACTACGGGGACTTCCCTCAATGAGCAGTTCTTC.

The gene calls are TRBV2 and TRBJ2-7; D may be TRBD2 (5 bases). Germline CDR1 is SNHLY and CDR2 is FYNNEI. The CDR3 is 14 residues long. V was clipped by 7 bases and J by 0 bases, with 13 bases between them. The CDR3: CASNERRSSYEQYF. CDR3 in DNA: TGTGCCAGCAATGAGCGGAGGAGCTCCTACGAGCAGTACTTC.

This rearrangement joins TRBV2 to TRBJ2-7, with 7 bases identical to TRBD1. The CDR3 is made up of 14 amino acids. V was clipped by 7 bases and J by 4 bases; unmatched bases: 10. Germline assignment: CDR1 SNHLY and CDR2 FYNNEI. The CDR3 sequence: CASKPTGQRYEQYF. The CDR3 DNA sequence: TGTGCCAGCAAGCCTACGGGACAGAGGTACGAGCAGTACTTC.

This rearrangement joins TRBV7-9 to TRBJ2-7, with 8 bases that match TRBD2. The CDR3 spans 14 residues. V lost 1 base, J lost 3 bases, and 2 bases stayed unmatched. In germline, CDR1 is SEHNR, CDR2 FQNEAQ (reference sequence). The CDR3 nucleotides read TGTGCCAGCAGCTTAGGCGGGAGGATCTACGAGCAGTACTTC. Translating gives CASSLGGRIYEQYF.